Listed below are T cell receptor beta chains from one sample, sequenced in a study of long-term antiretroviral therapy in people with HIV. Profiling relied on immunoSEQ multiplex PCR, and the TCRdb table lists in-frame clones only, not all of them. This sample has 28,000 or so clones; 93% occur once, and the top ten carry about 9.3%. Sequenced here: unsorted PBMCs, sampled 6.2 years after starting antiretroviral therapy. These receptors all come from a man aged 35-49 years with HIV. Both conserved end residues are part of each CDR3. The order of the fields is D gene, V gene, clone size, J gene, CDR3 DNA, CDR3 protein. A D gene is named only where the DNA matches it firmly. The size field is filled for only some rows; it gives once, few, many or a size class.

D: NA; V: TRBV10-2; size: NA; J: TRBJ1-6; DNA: TGCGCCAGCAGTGAGTCGATGGCGCCCCTAAGCTCCTATAATTCACCCCTCCACTTT; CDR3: CASSESMAPLSSYNSPLHF
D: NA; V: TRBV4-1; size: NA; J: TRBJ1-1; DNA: TGCGCCAGCAGGAATGGGTACACTGAAGCTTTCTTT; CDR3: CASRNGYTEAFF
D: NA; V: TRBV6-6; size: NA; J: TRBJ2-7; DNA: TGTGCCAGCCAGGGCTCGGGTGAGCAGTACTTC; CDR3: CASQGSGEQYF
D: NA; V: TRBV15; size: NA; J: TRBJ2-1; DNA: TGTGCCACCAGCAGAGAATTGGAGGGGGATAATGAGCAGTTCTTC; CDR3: CATSRELEGDNEQFF
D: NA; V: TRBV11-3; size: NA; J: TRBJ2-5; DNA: TGTGCCAGCAGCTCCCTAGGGGGGGAGACCCAGTACTTC; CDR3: CASSSLGGETQYF
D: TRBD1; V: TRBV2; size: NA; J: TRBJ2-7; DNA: TGTGCCAGCAGTACGGACAGGCCACCCACCTTC; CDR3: CASSTDRPPTF
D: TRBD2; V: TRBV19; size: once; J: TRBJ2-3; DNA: TGTGCCAGTAGTATGGGGTGGACTAGCGGGAGTTCAGATACGCAGTATTTT; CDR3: CASSMGWTSGSSDTQYF
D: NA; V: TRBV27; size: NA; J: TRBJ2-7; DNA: TGTGCCAGCAGTTTATACGAGCAGTACTTC; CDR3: CASSLYEQYF
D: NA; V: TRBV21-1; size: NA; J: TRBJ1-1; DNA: TGTGCCAGCAGCCTCGTACCCCCCGAAGCTTTCTTT; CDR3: CASSLVPPEAFF
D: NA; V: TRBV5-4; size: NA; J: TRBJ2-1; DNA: TGTGCCAGCAGCTTGGGCAGTGTCAGGAGCTCCTACAATGAGCAGTTCTTC; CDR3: CASSLGSVRSSYNEQFF
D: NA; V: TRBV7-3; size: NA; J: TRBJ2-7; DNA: TGTGCCAGCAGCTTAGAAGGAGGACTCCCTTTCTACGAGCAGTACTTC; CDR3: CASSLEGGLPFYEQYF
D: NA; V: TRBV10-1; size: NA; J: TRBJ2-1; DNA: TGCGCCAGCAGTGTCGATCCCTACAATGAGCAGTTCTTC; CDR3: CASSVDPYNEQFF
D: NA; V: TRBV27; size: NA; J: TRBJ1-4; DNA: TGTGCCAGCAGTTATGGGACGGGACCCGAAAAACTGTTTTTT; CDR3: CASSYGTGPEKLFF
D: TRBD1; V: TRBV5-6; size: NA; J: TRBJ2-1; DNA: TGTGCCAGCAGCCCTCAAAAGTCGGGACAGGGGCTTACCTACAATGAGCAGTTCTTC; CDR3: CASSPQKSGQGLTYNEQFF
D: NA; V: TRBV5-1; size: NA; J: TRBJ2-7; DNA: TGCGCCAGCAGCTTGGACCAGGTGTCGGAGCAGTACTTC; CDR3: CASSLDQVSEQYF
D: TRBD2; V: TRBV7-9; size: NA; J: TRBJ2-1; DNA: TGTGCCAGCAGCTTAGTAGCGGGAGCCTACAATGAGCAGTTCTTC; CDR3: CASSLVAGAYNEQFF
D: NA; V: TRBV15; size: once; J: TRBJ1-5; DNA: TGTGCCACCAGCAGAGCAGGGACCAAGGACTGGGACAATCAGCCCCAGCATTTT; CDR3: CATSRAGTKDWDNQPQHF
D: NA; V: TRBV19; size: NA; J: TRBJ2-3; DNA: TGTGCCAGTAGTATGGGGACTGGGGGCACAGATACGCAGTATTTT; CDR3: CASSMGTGGTDTQYF
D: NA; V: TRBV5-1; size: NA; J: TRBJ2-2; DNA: TGCGCCAGCAGCTCACGGAGCCCGAACACCGGGGAGCTGTTTTTT; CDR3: CASSSRSPNTGELFF
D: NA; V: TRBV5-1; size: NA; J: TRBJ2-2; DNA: TGCGCCAGCAGCTTGGATAGCCCGGACACCGGGGAGCTGTTTTTT; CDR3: CASSLDSPDTGELFF
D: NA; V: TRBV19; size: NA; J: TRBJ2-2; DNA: TGTGCCAGTAGTATGGGGTCCGGGGAGCTGTTTTTT; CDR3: CASSMGSGELFF
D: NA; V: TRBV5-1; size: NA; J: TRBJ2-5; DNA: TGCGCCAGCAGCTTGCCCGGGACACAAGAGACCCAGTACTTC; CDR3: CASSLPGTQETQYF
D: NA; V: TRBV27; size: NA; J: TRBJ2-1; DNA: TGTGCCAGCAGTTTATCGACGGGGAGCTCCTACAATGAGCAGTTCTTC; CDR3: CASSLSTGSSYNEQFF
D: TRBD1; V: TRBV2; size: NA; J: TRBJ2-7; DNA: TGTGCCAGCGTGCGACAGGGAAGCTACGAGCAGTACTTC; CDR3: CASVRQGSYEQYF
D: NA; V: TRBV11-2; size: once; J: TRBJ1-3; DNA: TGTGCCAGCAGCTTGCTTAGCTCTGGAAACACCATATATTTT; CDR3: CASSLLSSGNTIYF
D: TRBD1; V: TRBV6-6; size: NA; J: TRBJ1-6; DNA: TGTGCCAGCCGAACGACAGGGGTAGCGTCACCCCTCCACTTT; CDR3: CASRTTGVASPLHF
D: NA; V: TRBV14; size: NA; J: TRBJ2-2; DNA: TGTGCCAGCAGCCATCTCGACCGGGGCGTGGGGGAGCTGTTTTTT; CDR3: CASSHLDRGVGELFF
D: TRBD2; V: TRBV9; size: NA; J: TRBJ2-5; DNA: TGTGCCAGCAGCCCAGGACTAGCGGGATTCTCGGAGACCCAGTACTTC; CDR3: CASSPGLAGFSETQYF
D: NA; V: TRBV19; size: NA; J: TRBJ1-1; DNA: TGTGCCATCGGAGGGTGGGGAACTGAAGCTTTCTTT; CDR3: CAIGGWGTEAFF
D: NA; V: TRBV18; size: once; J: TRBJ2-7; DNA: TGTGCCAGCTCACCGGGACTGACATACGAGCAGTACTTC; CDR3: CASSPGLTYEQYF
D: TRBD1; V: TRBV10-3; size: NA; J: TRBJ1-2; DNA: TGTGCCATCAGTGAACCGACAGGGATCCACTATGGCTACACCTTC; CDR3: CAISEPTGIHYGYTF
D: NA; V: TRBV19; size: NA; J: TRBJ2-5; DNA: TGTGCCAGTAGTGGGTCTAGGAGTGAGACCCAGTACTTC; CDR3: CASSGSRSETQYF
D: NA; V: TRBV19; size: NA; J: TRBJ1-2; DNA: TGTGCCAGTAGTGCAACGGGGGGTAACTATGGCTACACCTTC; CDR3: CASSATGGNYGYTF
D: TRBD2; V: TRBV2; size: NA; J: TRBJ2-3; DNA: TGTGCCAGCAGTGCGACTAGCGGGGGGGCCGGGACGCAGTATTTT; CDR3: CASSATSGGAGTQYF
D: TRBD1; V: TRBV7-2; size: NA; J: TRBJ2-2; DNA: TGTGCCAGCAGGGACAGGGGGTACACCGGGGAGCTGTTTTTT; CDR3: CASRDRGYTGELFF
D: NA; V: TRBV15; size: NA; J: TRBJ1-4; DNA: TGTGCCACCAGCAGAGGTGGTGGGGAAGAAAAACTGTTTTTT; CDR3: CATSRGGGEEKLFF
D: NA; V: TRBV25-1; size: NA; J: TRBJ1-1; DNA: TGTGCCAGCAGTTCCACCTCGAACACTGAAGCTTTCTTT; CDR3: CASSSTSNTEAFF
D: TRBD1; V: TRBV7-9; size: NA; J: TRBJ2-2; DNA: TGTGCCAGCAGCTGGGGGACAGGGCAAGGCACCGGGGAGCTGTTTTTT; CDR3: CASSWGTGQGTGELFF
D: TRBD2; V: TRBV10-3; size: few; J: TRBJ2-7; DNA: TGTGCCATCAGTGAGTGGACTAGCGGGAGTGGCGAGCAGTACTTC; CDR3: CAISEWTSGSGEQYF
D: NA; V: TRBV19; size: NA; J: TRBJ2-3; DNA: TGTGCCATAGCGCAGGGTAGAACAGATACGCAGTATTTT; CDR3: CAIAQGRTDTQYF
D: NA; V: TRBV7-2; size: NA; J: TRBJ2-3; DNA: TGTGCCAGCAGCGTTCATACAGATACGCAGTATTTT; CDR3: CASSVHTDTQYF
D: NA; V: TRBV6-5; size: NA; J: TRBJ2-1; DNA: TGTGCCAGCAGTTACTCGGTTGAGACAATCTTC; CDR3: CASSYSVETIF
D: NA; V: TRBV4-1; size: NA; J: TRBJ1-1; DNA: TGCGCCAGCAGCCAAGAGGCGGCATTGAACACTGAAGCTTTCTTT; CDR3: CASSQEAALNTEAFF
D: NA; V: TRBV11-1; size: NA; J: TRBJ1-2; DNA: TGTGCCAGCAGCCCGGGCTCCGTCTATGGCTACACCTTC; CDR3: CASSPGSVYGYTF
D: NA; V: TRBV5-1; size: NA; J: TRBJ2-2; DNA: TGCGCCAGCAGCTTGTGGCCTTTGGGGGCCGGGGAGCTGTTTTTT; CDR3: CASSLWPLGAGELFF
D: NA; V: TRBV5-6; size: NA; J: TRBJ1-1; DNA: TGTGCCAGCAGCCCAATCGGGCGGATGAACACTGGTTCGGCTTTCTTT; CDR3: CASSPIGRMNTGSAFF
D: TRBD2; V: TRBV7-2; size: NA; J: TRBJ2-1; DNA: TGTGCCAGCAGCCCCTGGACTAGTGGTGAGCAGTTCTTC; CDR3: CASSPWTSGEQFF
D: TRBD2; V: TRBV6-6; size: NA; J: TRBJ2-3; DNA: TGTGCCAGCCAATTAGCGGGGGGGAGCACAGATACGCAGTATTTT; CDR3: CASQLAGGSTDTQYF
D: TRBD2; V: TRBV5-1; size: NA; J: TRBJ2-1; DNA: TGCGCCAGCAGCCATGGACAGGGACTAGCGGGACCCTCCTACAATGAGCAGTTCTTC; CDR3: CASSHGQGLAGPSYNEQFF